This TCR beta chain was profiled in a study of T cell changes during pregnancy in multiple sclerosis. Method: immunoSEQ multiplex PCR; TCRdb's copy keeps in-frame clones and lacks some. Of around 43,000 clones in the sample, about 93% are singletons; the top ten hold 3.9%. From germline, CDR1 is SGHKS and CDR2 YYEKEE (reference sequence). The V and J ends lost 0 bases and 0 bases respectively, with 9 bases between them. The CDR3 spans 15 residues. The chain is built from TRBV5-5 and TRBJ1-2; D not certain. Source: CD8+ T cells from peripheral blood mononuclear cells, taken after pregnancy. The origin of this receptor is a female donor with multiple sclerosis, enrolled in a pregnancy study. For the CDR3, the DNA is TGTGCCAGCAGCTTGGAGAGGGCTGCTAACTATGGCTACACCTTC. Translated, it gives CASSLERAANYGYTF. Based on the CDR3 plus reference TRBV5-5 and TRBJ1-2, the full variable domain is DAGVTQSPTHLIKTRGQQVTLRCSPISGHKSVSWYQQVLGQGPQFIFQYYEKEERGRGNFPDRFSARQFPNYSSELNVNALLLGDSALYLCASSLERAANYGYTFGSGTRLTVV.